The 9 T cell receptor beta chains reported below all come from one sample, sequenced in a study of T cells in Graves' hyperthyroidism and ophthalmopathy. Amplification targeted TCR beta CDR3 regions from RNA transcripts. HTBI primers were employed in a first-round RT-PCR of the TCR CDR3. One entry per CDR3 protein results from TCRdb running MiXCR on the multiplex PCR reads. The repertoire has around 610,000 distinct CDR3 sequences, around 15% of them found once; the top ten carry around 4%. Sequencing input: blood. These receptors came from a woman aged 40-49 years with Graves' ophthalmopathy.

This clonotype was recorded many times. This chain links TRBV15 with TRBJ1-2; 8 bases are shared with TRBD1. CDR1 is LNHNV and CDR2 is YYDKDF in the germline V gene (reference sequence). The junction had 3 bases not matched to a gene; V was cut back by 5 bases and J by 4 bases. This CDR3 is 13 amino acids long. The CDR3 nucleotides read TGTGCCACCAGCCCGGACAGGGCCTATGGCTACACCTTC. This codes for CATSPDRAYGYTF. The variable domain in full, with the rest retrieved from reference TRBV15 and TRBJ1-2, is DAMVIQNPRYQVTQFGKPVTLSCSQTLNHNVMYWYQQKSSQAPKLLFHYYDKDFNNEADTPDNFQSRRPNTSFCFLDIRSPGLGDTAMYLCATSPDRAYGYTFGSGTRLTVV.

The CDR3 region is CATSEPLTGELFF. The CDR3 DNA is TGTGCCACCAGTGAGCCCCTCACCGGGGAGCTGTTTTTT. The V call is TRBV24-1, the J call TRBJ2-2; D remains unclear. V was trimmed by 4 bases and J by 4 bases, leaving 6 bases between them. The CDR3 runs to 13 residues. CDR1 is KGHDR, CDR2 SFDVKD, per germline.

This clonotype showed up just once. DNA of the CDR3: TGCAGCGTTGAAGATCAGCTGAACACTGAAGCTTTCTTT. Protein product: CSVEDQLNTEAFF. The V and J genes are TRBV29-1 and TRBJ1-1; unclear D gene. Germline V gives CDR1 SQVTM, CDR2 ANQGSEA. With 0 bases removed from V and 0 bases from J, the gap between germline ends came to 5 bases. This CDR3 contains 13 residues.

This clonotype was counted ten times or more. The chain couples TRBV6-5 to TRBJ2-7; perhaps TRBD1 as D (9 bases). With 3 bases removed from V and 5 bases from J, the gap between germline ends came to 20 bases. The germline gives CDR1 MNHEY, CDR2 SVGAGI. This CDR3 spans 16 amino acids. CDR3 sequence reads: CASSYPGGDRVHEQYF. In nucleotides, the CDR3 is TGTGCCAGCAGTTATCCGGGGGGGGACAGGGTCCACGAGCAGTACTTC.

There are a few counts of this clonotype. This chain's CDR3 is CASSLVSSTETQYF. The CDR3 nucleotides read TGTGCCAGCAGCTTAGTTTCCAGCACAGAGACCCAGTACTTC. The J gene is TRBJ2-5, the V gene TRBV7-2; D not resolved. The germline V gene encodes CDR1 SGHTA and CDR2 FQGNSA. CDR3 size: 14 residues. V dropped 1 base and J dropped 4 bases, with 10 bases sitting between them.

This clonotype was picked up many times. This chain connects TRBV28 to TRBJ1-1; D possibly corresponds to TRBD1 (6 bases). The germline V gene has CDR1 MDHEN and CDR2 SYDVKM. The V end lost 2 bases, the J end lost 10 bases, and 14 bases lay between the germline ends. The CDR3 totals 13 residues. CDR3 in DNA: TGTGCCAGCAGTTTAAACACAGGGAAAGGAGCTTTCTTT. Its translation: CASSLNTGKGAFF.

This clonotype came up many times. The chain recombines TRBV7-2 with TRBJ1-1, with no clear D. The CDR3 has 15 residues. Trimming pared 5 bases from V and 1 base from J, leaving 14 bases between. Germline V gene data show CDR1 as SGHTA and CDR2 as FQGNSA. The CDR3 reads CASSPDLAGNTEAFF. As DNA, the CDR3 is TGTGCCAGCAGCCCAGACCTTGCCGGGAACACTGAAGCTTTCTTT.

The rearrangement uses TRBV6-5 and TRBJ2-5; D remains unclear. The length of the CDR3 is 14 residues. Between the trimmed V and J ends, which lost 5 bases and 4 bases, there was a span of 14 bases. Per the germline V gene, CDR1 is MNHEY and CDR2 is SVGAGI. The CDR3 here is CASSLTQVRETQYF. The CDR3, as DNA: TGTGCCAGCAGTCTTACTCAGGTCAGAGAGACCCAGTACTTC.

The sample holds many counts of this clonotype. V usage is TRBV27 and J usage is TRBJ1-2; 8 nucleotides line up with TRBD1. Germline CDR1 MNHEY, CDR2 SMNVEV (reference sequence). There are 13 residues in the CDR3. J gave up 2 bases and V 9 bases, and 5 bases lay outside the gene matches. The CDR3 DNA sequence: TGTGCCAGTTCGGACAGGGAAAACTATGGCTACACCTTC. This sequence encodes CASSDRENYGYTF.